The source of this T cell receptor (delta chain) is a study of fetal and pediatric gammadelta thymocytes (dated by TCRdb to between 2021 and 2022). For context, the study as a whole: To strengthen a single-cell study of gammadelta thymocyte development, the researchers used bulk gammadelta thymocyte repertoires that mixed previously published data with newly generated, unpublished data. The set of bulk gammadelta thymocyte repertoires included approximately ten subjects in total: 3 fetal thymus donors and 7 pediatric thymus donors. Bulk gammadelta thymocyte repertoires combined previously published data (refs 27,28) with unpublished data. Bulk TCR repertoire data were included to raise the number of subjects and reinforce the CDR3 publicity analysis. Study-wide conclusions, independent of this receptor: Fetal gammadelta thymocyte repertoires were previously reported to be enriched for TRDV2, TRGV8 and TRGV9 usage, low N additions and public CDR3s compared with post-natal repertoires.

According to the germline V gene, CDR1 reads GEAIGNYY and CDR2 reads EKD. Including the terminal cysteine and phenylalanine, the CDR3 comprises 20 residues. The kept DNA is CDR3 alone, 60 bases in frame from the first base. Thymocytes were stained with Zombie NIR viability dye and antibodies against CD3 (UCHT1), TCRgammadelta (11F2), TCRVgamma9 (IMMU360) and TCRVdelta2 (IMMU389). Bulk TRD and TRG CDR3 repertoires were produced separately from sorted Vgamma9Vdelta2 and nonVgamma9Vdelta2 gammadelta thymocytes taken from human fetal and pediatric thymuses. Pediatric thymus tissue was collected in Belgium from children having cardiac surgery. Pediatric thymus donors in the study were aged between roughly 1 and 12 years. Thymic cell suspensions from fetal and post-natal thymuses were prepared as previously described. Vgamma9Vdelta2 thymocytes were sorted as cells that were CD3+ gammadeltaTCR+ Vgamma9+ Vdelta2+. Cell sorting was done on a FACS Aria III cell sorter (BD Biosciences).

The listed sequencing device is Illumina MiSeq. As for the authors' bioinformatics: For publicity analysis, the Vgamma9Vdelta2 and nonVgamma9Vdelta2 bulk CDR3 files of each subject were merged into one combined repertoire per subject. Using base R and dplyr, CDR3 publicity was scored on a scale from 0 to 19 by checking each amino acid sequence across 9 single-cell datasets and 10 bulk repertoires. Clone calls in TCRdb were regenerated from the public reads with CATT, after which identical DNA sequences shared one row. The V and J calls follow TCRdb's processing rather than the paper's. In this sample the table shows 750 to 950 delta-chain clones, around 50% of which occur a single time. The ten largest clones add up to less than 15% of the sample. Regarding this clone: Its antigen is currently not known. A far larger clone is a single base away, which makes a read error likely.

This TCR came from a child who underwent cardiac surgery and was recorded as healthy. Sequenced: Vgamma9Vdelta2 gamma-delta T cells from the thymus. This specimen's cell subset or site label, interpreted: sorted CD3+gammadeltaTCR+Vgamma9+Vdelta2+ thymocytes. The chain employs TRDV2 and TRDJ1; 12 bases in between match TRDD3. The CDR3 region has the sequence CACNTGGVPTGGYYTDKLIF. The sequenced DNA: TGTGCCTGTAACACCGGAGGGGTACCAACTGGGGGATACTATACCGATAAACTCATCTTT.